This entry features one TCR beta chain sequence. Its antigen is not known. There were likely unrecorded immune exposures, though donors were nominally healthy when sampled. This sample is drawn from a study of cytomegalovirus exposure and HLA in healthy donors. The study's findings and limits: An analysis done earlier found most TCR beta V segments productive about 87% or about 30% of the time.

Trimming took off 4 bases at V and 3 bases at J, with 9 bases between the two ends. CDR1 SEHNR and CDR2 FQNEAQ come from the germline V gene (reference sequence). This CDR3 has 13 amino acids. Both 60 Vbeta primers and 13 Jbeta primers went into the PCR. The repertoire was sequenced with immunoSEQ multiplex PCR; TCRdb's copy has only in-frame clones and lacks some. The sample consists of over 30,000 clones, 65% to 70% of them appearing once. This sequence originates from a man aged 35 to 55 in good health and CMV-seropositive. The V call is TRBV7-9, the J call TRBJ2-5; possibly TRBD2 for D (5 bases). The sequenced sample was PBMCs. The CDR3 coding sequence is TGTGCCAGCAGCTCCCGGCGGGAAGAGACCCAGTACTTC. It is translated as CASSSRREETQYF. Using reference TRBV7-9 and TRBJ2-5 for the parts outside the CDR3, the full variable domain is DTGVSQNPRHKITKRGQNVTFRCDPISEHNRLYWYRQTLGQGPEFLTYFQNEAQLEKSRLLSDRFSAERPKGSFSTLEIQRTEQGDSAMYLCASSSRREETQYFGPGTRLLVL.